The 28 T cell receptor beta chains below were found in one sample sequenced in a study of radiotherapy plus CTLA-4 blockade in lung cancer. TCRdb keeps only in-frame clones here, not all; method: immunoSEQ multiplex PCR. The repertoire has approximately 35,000 clones, approximately 85% of them found once; the top ten carry about 6%. The sequences come from peripheral blood, collected from a patient treated with radiotherapy plus ipilimumab. The source is a human donor with non-small cell lung cancer who had stable disease on radiotherapy plus ipilimumab.

V usage is TRBV28 and J usage is TRBJ1-1; D is unclear. The germline V and J ends were trimmed by 5 bases and 2 bases, with 18 bases remaining between them. Germline assignment: CDR1 MDHEN and CDR2 SYDVKM. This CDR3 has 16 residues. CDR3 coding DNA: TGTGCCAGCAGTCCTCGAGGCTGGGAGACAAACACTGAAGCTTTCTTT. It yields the protein CASSPRGWETNTEAFF.

This chain connects TRBV6-1 to TRBJ1-2; D ambiguous. Germline CDR1 reads MNHNS; CDR2 reads SASEGT. Trimming pared 1 base from V and 4 bases from J, leaving 10 bases between. The CDR3 has 14 amino acids. The CDR3 here is CASSEGYSPYGYTF. CDR3 nucleotide sequence: TGTGCCAGCAGTGAAGGGTACAGCCCCTATGGCTACACCTTC.

The V gene is TRBV4-3, the J gene TRBJ2-1, with D uncertain. The CDR3 extends over 13 amino acids. The V gene lost 0 bases and the J gene lost 4 bases, with 4 bases spanning the gap. Germline loops: CDR1 LGHNA, CDR2 YSLEER. CDR3: CASSQDVYNEQFF. The CDR3 DNA follows: TGCGCCAGCAGCCAAGATGTATACAATGAGCAGTTCTTC.

This chain links TRBV14 with TRBJ2-7, with TRBD1 matching over 9 bases. There are 15 residues in the CDR3. Germline-derived CDR1 and CDR2 are SGHDN and FVKESK. The J segment lost 5 bases and the V segment lost 4 bases, leaving 9 bases of the junction unmatched. CDR3 sequence: CASSRPGTGRDEQYF. In DNA form, the CDR3 reads TGTGCCAGCAGCCGCCCCGGGACAGGGCGTGACGAGCAGTACTTC.

This clone was recorded once. The CDR3 reads CASSSGILGEKLFF. The DNA of the CDR3 is TGTGCCAGCAGCTCCGGGATTTTGGGGGAAAAACTGTTTTTT. This chain joins TRBV7-2 and TRBJ1-4; the D is unclear. The CDR3 runs 14 residues. Germline V gene sequence: CDR1 SGHTA, CDR2 FQGNSA. V lost 4 bases and J 8 bases, leaving 14 bases between the germline ends. The whole variable domain, remainder taken from reference TRBV7-2 and TRBJ1-4, is GAGVSQSPSNKVTEKGKDVELRCDPISGHTALYWYRQSLGQGLEFLIYFQGNSAPDKSGLPSDRFSAERTGGSVSTLTIQRTQQEDSAVYLCASSSGILGEKLFFGSGTQLSVL.

The V and J genes are TRBV11-1 and TRBJ2-5; D might be TRBD1 (5 bases). This CDR3 is built from 15 residues. The V gene lost 6 bases and the J gene lost 0 bases, with 14 bases spanning the gap. Germline assignment: CDR1 SGHAT and CDR2 FQDESV (reference sequence). The CDR3 DNA reads TGTGCCAGCAGTCGTGTGGGGCGGCACCAAGAGACCCAGTACTTC. Its protein is CASSRVGRHQETQYF.

This clone was counted a single time. This chain joins TRBV6-1 and TRBJ1-2; tentatively, D is TRBD1 (6 bases). The CDR3 is 14 amino acids. From germline, CDR1 is MNHNS and CDR2 SASEGT. The V and J ends lost 5 bases and 4 bases respectively, with 14 bases between them. The CDR3 reads CASSPEQGTYGYTF. CDR3 coding DNA: TGTGCCAGCAGTCCCGAACAGGGTACCTATGGCTACACCTTC.

V usage is TRBV11-3 and J usage is TRBJ2-5, with a weak D call TRBD2 (7 bases). The CDR3 sequence is 14 residues long. Trimming cost V 4 bases and J 3 bases, with 12 bases left between them. The V gene's germline CDR1 is SGHNT and CDR2 YENEEA. The DNA of the CDR3 is TGTGCCAGCAGCTCTAGGGGGGGGGAAGAGACCCAGTACTTC. Protein: CASSSRGGEETQYF.

The chain joins TRBV6-5 to TRBJ2-1, with D possibly TRBD1 on 6 matching bases. The ends were cut back, 6 bases at V and 6 bases at J, with 18 bases in the middle. This CDR3 comprises 15 residues. Per the germline V gene, CDR1 is MNHEY and CDR2 is SVGAGI. As DNA, the CDR3 is TGTGCCAGCAGCCAACAGGGCGGCGTCGGCAATGAGCAGTTCTTC. This translates into CASSQQGGVGNEQFF.

This clone was observed a single time. V and J are TRBV9 and TRBJ2-1; TRBD1 agrees at 7 bases. The CDR3 contains 14 residues. V shed 0 bases and J 6 bases; nucleotides not matched to a gene: 3. CDR1 is SGDLS and CDR2 is YYNGEE in the germline V gene. CDR3 sequence reads: CASSVEQGSNEQFF. Here the CDR3 DNA reads TGTGCCAGCAGCGTAGAACAGGGGAGCAATGAGCAGTTCTTC.

The chain recombines TRBV28 with TRBJ1-4; TRBD1 matches 9 bases. Germline V gene sequence: CDR1 MDHEN, CDR2 SYDVKM. With 6 bases clipped from V and 8 bases from J, the junction kept 10 bases outside the gene matches. This CDR3 has 15 residues. The CDR3 sequence is CASRTLTGGREKLFF. The CDR3 DNA sequence: TGTGCCAGCAGAACGCTGACAGGGGGTAGGGAAAAACTGTTTTTT.

This sequence joins TRBV5-4 and TRBJ2-3, with 10 bases fitting TRBD2. The CDR3 loop spans 17 amino acids. The J segment lost 4 bases and the V segment lost 4 bases, leaving 12 bases of the junction unmatched. Germline V gene sequence: CDR1 SGHNT, CDR2 YYREEE (reference sequence). CDR3: CASSTNPSGSAADTQYF. The CDR3, as DNA: TGTGCCAGCAGCACGAATCCTAGCGGGAGCGCCGCAGATACGCAGTATTTT.

The chain carries TRBV15 and TRBJ2-5; D remains unclear. CDR3 length: 16 residues. Germline lookup yields CDR1 LNHNV and CDR2 YYDKDF (reference sequence). V was shortened by 0 bases and J by 2 bases, with 13 bases between the two germline ends. The CDR3: CATSRDLGRKQETQYF. In nucleotides, the CDR3 is TGTGCCACCAGCAGAGATTTGGGCAGGAAACAAGAGACCCAGTACTTC.

V is TRBV15 and J is TRBJ1-1, with D possibly being TRBD1 (6 bases). This CDR3 contains 17 residues. Per germline, CDR1 LNHNV and CDR2 YYDKDF (reference sequence). The V end lost 0 bases, the J end lost 1 base, and 15 bases lay between the germline ends. The CDR3 loop reads CATSRDRGGAANTEAFF. The DNA of the CDR3 is TGTGCCACCAGCAGAGATCGGGGGGGCGCGGCGAACACTGAAGCTTTCTTT. The full variable domain, completed using reference TRBV15 and TRBJ1-1, is DAMVIQNPRYQVTQFGKPVTLSCSQTLNHNVMYWYQQKSSQAPKLLFHYYDKDFNNEADTPDNFQSRRPNTSFCFLDIRSPGLGDTAMYLCATSRDRGGAANTEAFFGQGTRLTVV.

V and J are TRBV2 and TRBJ2-5; 7 bases align to TRBD1. Germline values: CDR1 SNHLY, CDR2 FYNNEI. This CDR3 has 17 amino acids. J gave up 1 base and V 3 bases, and 11 bases lay outside the gene matches. This CDR3 is CASSDPGTAWTQETQYF. CDR3 nucleotides: TGTGCCAGCAGTGACCCCGGGACAGCCTGGACCCAAGAGACCCAGTACTTC.

V gene TRBV6-6 combines with J gene TRBJ2-7, with 7 bases identical to TRBD2. The CDR3 runs 13 residues. J gave up 7 bases and V 4 bases, and 7 bases lay outside the gene matches. CDR1 MNHNY and CDR2 SVGAGI come from the germline V gene (reference sequence). The CDR3 nucleotides are TGTGCCAGCAGTTCCAGACTAGCAAGTGAGCAGTACTTC. This translates into CASSSRLASEQYF.

The chain uses TRBV7-2 and TRBJ2-2, with 7 bases identical to TRBD2. CDR1 SGHTA and CDR2 FQGNSA come from the germline V gene. This CDR3 has 18 residues. Trimming cost V 5 bases and J 5 bases; bases outside gene matches: 17. CDR3 bases: TGTGCCAGCAGCACCCCCGCGGGAGCGGGACTGGGGACCGGGGAGCTGTTTTTT. This translates into CASSTPAGAGLGTGELFF.

The chain recombines TRBV9 with TRBJ2-5; 7 bases fit TRBD2. Germline CDR1 SGDLS, CDR2 YYNGEE. The length of the CDR3 is 19 residues. Trimming removed 0 bases from V and 3 bases from J; junction bases left unmatched: 17. In nucleotides, the CDR3 is TGTGCCAGCAGCGTAGGCCCGCGGGAGTCCCCAGGGAAAAAAGAGACCCAGTACTTC. This encodes CASSVGPRESPGKKETQYF.

The chain recombines TRBV15 with TRBJ2-3; TRBD1 matches 10 bases. CDR3 length equals 16 residues. Trimming took 3 bases from V and 3 from J; bases not matched to a gene: 6. The germline gives CDR1 LNHNV, CDR2 YYDKDF (reference sequence). CDR3 nucleotides: TGTGCCACCAGCAGTCTCCGGGACAGGGGTACAGATACGCAGTATTTT. It translates to CATSSLRDRGTDTQYF.

The gene calls are TRBV4-3 and TRBJ2-1; weak D call: TRBD2 (6 bases). The CDR3 runs to 14 residues. Germline assignment: CDR1 LGHNA and CDR2 YSLEER. V was shortened by 0 bases and J by 9 bases, with 12 bases between the two germline ends. The CDR3 bases are TGCGCCAGCAGCCAAGATCATGGGCGGGGTGAGCAGTTCTTC. This translates into CASSQDHGRGEQFF.

This chain connects TRBV28 to TRBJ2-2, with a tentative D call TRBD1 (7 bases). The CDR3 covers 21 residues. The V end lost 2 bases, the J end lost 0 bases, and 25 bases lay between the germline ends. Germline loops: CDR1 MDHEN, CDR2 SYDVKM. In nucleotides, the CDR3 is TGTGCCAGCAGTTTACCGCCAGGGGGGCTATGGGTACCAGCGAACACCGGGGAGCTGTTTTTT. Protein product: CASSLPPGGLWVPANTGELFF.

The V and J genes are TRBV5-4 and TRBJ2-3, with 9 bases aligning to TRBD2. CDR1 is SGHNT, CDR2 YYREEE, per germline (reference sequence). V lost 0 bases, J lost 1 base, and 6 bases stayed unmatched. This CDR3 contains 17 residues. The CDR3 sequence is CASSLDIAGVGTDTQYF. CDR3 nucleotides: TGTGCCAGCAGCTTGGACATAGCGGGAGTGGGCACAGATACGCAGTATTTT.

This chain connects TRBV9 to TRBJ2-7; 10 positions match TRBD2. Germline CDR1 is SGDLS and CDR2 is YYNGEE. Trimming cost V 3 bases and J 1 base; bases outside gene matches: 4. The CDR3 extends over 15 amino acids. In nucleotides, the CDR3 is TGTGCCAGCAGCGCAGGACTAGCGGTTTCCTACGAGCAGTACTTC. It encodes CASSAGLAVSYEQYF.

J is TRBJ2-7 and V is TRBV5-4, with D possibly matching TRBD1 (6 bases). Germline V CDR1 and CDR2: SGHNT, YYREEE (reference sequence). CDR3 size: 13 residues. Trimming removed 0 bases at V and 7 bases at J, with 11 bases between. CDR3 residues: CASSLARTEEQYF. CDR3 in DNA: TGTGCCAGCAGCTTGGCCCGGACAGAGGAGCAGTACTTC.

The chain employs TRBV6-5 and TRBJ1-1; 8 bases match TRBD1. Germline V gives CDR1 MNHEY, CDR2 SVGAGI. This CDR3 spans 15 amino acids. The junction had 10 bases not matched to a gene; V was cut back by 5 bases and J by 5 bases. Here the CDR3 DNA reads TGTGCCAGCAGTAAGGACAGGGATATCGGGACTGAAGCTTTCTTT. The encoded protein is CASSKDRDIGTEAFF.

The rearrangement joins TRBV7-9 to TRBJ1-1; 7 bases match TRBD1. CDR3 size: 15 residues. The J segment lost 3 bases and the V segment lost 5 bases, leaving 9 bases of the junction unmatched. Per the germline V gene, CDR1 is SEHNR and CDR2 is FQNEAQ (reference sequence). The CDR3: CASSRDRVPDTEAFF. In DNA form, the CDR3 reads TGTGCCAGCAGCCGTGACAGGGTCCCGGACACTGAAGCTTTCTTT.

The rearrangement uses TRBV7-2 and TRBJ2-1; 13 bases agree with TRBD2. The germline CDR1 and CDR2 sequences are SGHTA and FQGNSA. The ends lost 0 bases at V and 5 bases at J; junction bases unmatched: 4. The CDR3 is 17 amino acids. In DNA form, the CDR3 reads TGTGCCAGCAGCTTAGCGCCTGGGACTAGCGGGAACAATGAGCAGTTCTTC. It codes for CASSLAPGTSGNNEQFF.

This sequence joins TRBV5-6 and TRBJ2-5; D is perhaps TRBD2 (5 bases). The germline CDR1 and CDR2 sequences are SGHDT and YYEEEE. The CDR3 length is 15 residues. The V end lost 0 bases, the J end lost 6 bases, and 15 bases lay between the germline ends. CDR3 region: CASSLVADWRQTQYF. CDR3 nucleotide sequence: TGTGCCAGCAGCTTGGTGGCGGACTGGCGTCAGACCCAGTACTTC.